This T cell receptor beta chain came from a study of control samples from healthy donors and cancer patients. CDR3 length: 13 residues. V was shortened by 1 base and J by 4 bases, with 6 bases between the two germline ends. The germline V gene has CDR1 MNHNS and CDR2 SASEGT. Clones were read by immunoSEQ multiplex PCR, and TCRdb kept only the in-frame ones, dropping some. The repertoire holds about 120,000 clones, about 88% seen once, with approximately 2.3% in the top ten. The source of this sequence is a woman in her 70s in good health. The sample consisted of blood. The V call is TRBV6-1, the J call TRBJ2-3; D is ambiguous. The CDR3 spells CASSEVRADTQYF. CDR3 bases: TGTGCCAGCAGTGAAGTTCGGGCAGATACGCAGTATTTT.